The rows below give T cell receptor beta chains drawn from one sample of a study of human T cells and chemical hapten exposure. MiXCR, applied by TCRdb to the RACE reads, yields one record per CDR3 protein. This table holds some 340,000 distinct CDR3 sequences, approximately 6.9% found once. The starting material was whole blood, obtained in connection with sensitization to the hapten diphenylcyclopropenone (DPC). The receptors derive from a woman in her late teens or twenties with alopecia areata. Some clones in this sample may be carry-over from other donors' samples. The CDR3 runs from the conserved cysteine through the conserved F or W. D genes are given only for firm matches. Clone size appears in some rows only: once, few, many, or a class for an expanded clone.

CDR3 DNA: TGTGCCAGTATGCCATGGGGTTCCAATCAGCCCCAGCATTTT; CDR3 protein: CASMPWGSNQPQHF; V gene: TRBV19; J gene: TRBJ1-5; clone size: -; D gene: -
CDR3 DNA: TGTGCCATCAGAAGTGGTACGGGGTCTAACTATGGCTACACCTTC; CDR3 protein: CAIRSGTGSNYGYTF; V gene: TRBV10-3; J gene: TRBJ1-2; clone size: many; D gene: -
CDR3 DNA: TGTGCCAGCAGTCCCACAGCCTCGAACACTGAAGCTTTCTTT; CDR3 protein: CASSPTASNTEAFF; V gene: TRBV6-5; J gene: TRBJ1-1; clone size: many; D gene: -
CDR3 DNA: TGTGCCAGCAGCTTAGTTTCTGTCCCCGGGCAGTACTTC; CDR3 protein: CASSLVSVPGQYF; V gene: TRBV7-9; J gene: TRBJ2-7; clone size: many; D gene: -
CDR3 DNA: TGTGCCAGCTCTACTGACAGGGCCTACAATGAGCAGTTCTTC; CDR3 protein: CASSTDRAYNEQFF; V gene: TRBV6-1; J gene: TRBJ2-1; clone size: many; D gene: TRBD1
CDR3 DNA: TGTGCCAGCAGCCTCATATCAGCGGGGGCGAACACCGGGGAGCTGTTTTTT; CDR3 protein: CASSLISAGANTGELFF; V gene: TRBV6-1; J gene: TRBJ2-2; clone size: few; D gene: TRBD2
CDR3 DNA: TGTGCCAGCAGCTTAGCAGGGGCAGAAGCTTTCTTT; CDR3 protein: CASSLAGAEAFF; V gene: TRBV7-2; J gene: TRBJ1-1; clone size: many; D gene: -
CDR3 DNA: TGTGCCAGCAGCGTAGAGGGACTAGCTTCTCCGGGGGCGCAGTATTTT; CDR3 protein: CASSVEGLASPGAQYF; V gene: TRBV7-9; J gene: TRBJ2-3; clone size: many; D gene: TRBD2
CDR3 DNA: TGTGCCAGCAGCTCTAGCGAAGGTAGCGGGGGCTATGAGCAGTTCTTC; CDR3 protein: CASSSSEGSGGYEQFF; V gene: TRBV4-2; J gene: TRBJ2-1; clone size: many; D gene: TRBD2
CDR3 DNA: TGTGCCAGCAGCTCCAACAGGGCCAATCAGCCCCAGCATTTT; CDR3 protein: CASSSNRANQPQHF; V gene: TRBV5-6; J gene: TRBJ1-5; clone size: many; D gene: -
CDR3 DNA: TGTGCCAACAGTTCGACCGGGACAGGCTCCTACGAGCAGTACTTC; CDR3 protein: CANSSTGTGSYEQYF; V gene: TRBV28; J gene: TRBJ2-7; clone size: -; D gene: TRBD1
CDR3 DNA: TGTGCCAGCAGCGTCGGGAGGAGCTCCTACGAGCAGTACTTC; CDR3 protein: CASSVGRSSYEQYF; V gene: TRBV7-2; J gene: TRBJ2-7; clone size: many; D gene: TRBD2
CDR3 DNA: TGTGCCATCGGGAGGATCGAAGGGATGAACACTGAAGCTTTCTTT; CDR3 protein: CAIGRIEGMNTEAFF; V gene: TRBV10-3; J gene: TRBJ1-1; clone size: few; D gene: -
CDR3 DNA: TGTGCCAGCGAAAGGGGGCCTCGTACTGAAGCTTTCTTT; CDR3 protein: CASERGPRTEAFF; V gene: TRBV7-2; J gene: TRBJ1-1; clone size: many; D gene: TRBD1
CDR3 DNA: TGTGCCAGCAGCGTATTGGGCAGGAGCTATGGCTACACCTTC; CDR3 protein: CASSVLGRSYGYTF; V gene: TRBV9; J gene: TRBJ1-2; clone size: many; D gene: -
CDR3 DNA: TGCGCCAGCAGTCGAGAAGTATTACAAGAGACCCAGTACTTC; CDR3 protein: CASSREVLQETQYF; V gene: TRBV4-3; J gene: TRBJ2-5; clone size: many; D gene: -
CDR3 DNA: TGTGCCAGCAGCTCGCACAGCAATGAGCAGTTCTTC; CDR3 protein: CASSSHSNEQFF; V gene: TRBV7-9; J gene: TRBJ2-1; clone size: few; D gene: -
CDR3 DNA: TGCGCCAGCAGCCAATTCGTTACTCCGAGCTCCTACGAGCAGTACTTC; CDR3 protein: CASSQFVTPSSYEQYF; V gene: TRBV4-1; J gene: TRBJ2-7; clone size: many; D gene: -
CDR3 DNA: TGCGCCAGCAGCCAAGTGACGAGCCCGATTGATACGCAGTATTTT; CDR3 protein: CASSQVTSPIDTQYF; V gene: TRBV4-3; J gene: TRBJ2-3; clone size: many; D gene: -
CDR3 DNA: TGTGCCAGCAGCCTACAAGGACAGCAGCTTAATTCACCCCTCCACTTT; CDR3 protein: CASSLQGQQLNSPLHF; V gene: TRBV6-2/TRBV6-3; J gene: TRBJ1-6; clone size: few; D gene: -
CDR3 DNA: TGCAGCGTCCGGCTCGGATCCAGCGAGCAGTACTTC; CDR3 protein: CSVRLGSSEQYF; V gene: TRBV29-1; J gene: TRBJ2-7; clone size: few; D gene: -
CDR3 DNA: TGTGCCAGCAGCCCAGGACAGTGGTCGCTGGAGCAGTACTTC; CDR3 protein: CASSPGQWSLEQYF; V gene: TRBV7-9; J gene: TRBJ2-7; clone size: many; D gene: -
CDR3 DNA: TGTGCCAGCAGGGGGACAGGGCGTGACTATGGCTACACCTTC; CDR3 protein: CASRGTGRDYGYTF; V gene: TRBV27; J gene: TRBJ1-2; clone size: few; D gene: TRBD1
CDR3 DNA: TGTGCCAGCAGCTTGGGCGGGGGGGCCCTATCCTACAATGAGCAGTTCTTC; CDR3 protein: CASSLGGGALSYNEQFF; V gene: TRBV7-9; J gene: TRBJ2-1; clone size: many; D gene: TRBD2
CDR3 DNA: TGTGCCACCAACTCCGGACAGGGGGACACTGAAGCTTTCTTT; CDR3 protein: CATNSGQGDTEAFF; V gene: TRBV24-1; J gene: TRBJ1-1; clone size: -; D gene: TRBD1
CDR3 DNA: TGTGCCAGCAGCCTGCGGCAGACCGCGTACGAGCAGTACTTC; CDR3 protein: CASSLRQTAYEQYF; V gene: TRBV7-2; J gene: TRBJ2-7; clone size: few; D gene: -
CDR3 DNA: TGTGCCAGCAGTTTCTTCCAGGGCTTGAATGAGCAGTTCTTC; CDR3 protein: CASSFFQGLNEQFF; V gene: TRBV12-3/TRBV12-4; J gene: TRBJ2-1; clone size: -; D gene: -
CDR3 DNA: TGTGCCAGCAGCTTACCCAGGGAGGGCCCTGGGGCCAACGTCCTGACTTTC; CDR3 protein: CASSLPREGPGANVLTF; V gene: TRBV7-8; J gene: TRBJ2-6; clone size: many; D gene: TRBD2
CDR3 DNA: TGTGCCAGCAGCCTAATCCCAGGTGGAGAAGCTTTCTTT; CDR3 protein: CASSLIPGGEAFF; V gene: TRBV7-9; J gene: TRBJ1-1; clone size: -; D gene: -
CDR3 DNA: TGCAGTGCTCGACCTAACTGGTTCTCTGGAAACACCATATATTTT; CDR3 protein: CSARPNWFSGNTIYF; V gene: TRBV20-1; J gene: TRBJ1-3; clone size: -; D gene: -
CDR3 DNA: TGTGCCAGCAGCGTGGCGGGGGGGGCCGAGCAGTACTTC; CDR3 protein: CASSVAGGAEQYF; V gene: TRBV5-4; J gene: TRBJ2-7; clone size: few; D gene: TRBD2
CDR3 DNA: TGCGCCAGCAGCTCGGGACAGGAAAGCCCTGAAGCTTTCTTT; CDR3 protein: CASSSGQESPEAFF; V gene: TRBV5-1; J gene: TRBJ1-1; clone size: -; D gene: TRBD1
CDR3 DNA: TGTGCCAGCAGCGGGACAGTAAACAATCAGCCCCAGCATTTT; CDR3 protein: CASSGTVNNQPQHF; V gene: TRBV25-1; J gene: TRBJ1-5; clone size: many; D gene: TRBD1
CDR3 DNA: TGTGCCAGCACCAACAGGCATTCTAGTGATGGCTACACCTTC; CDR3 protein: CASTNRHSSDGYTF; V gene: TRBV6-2/TRBV6-3; J gene: TRBJ1-2; clone size: few; D gene: -
CDR3 DNA: TGTGCCACCAGTGGCACGGGGGAGAGAAATCAGCCCCAGCATTTT; CDR3 protein: CATSGTGERNQPQHF; V gene: TRBV24-1; J gene: TRBJ1-5; clone size: few; D gene: -
CDR3 DNA: TGTGCCAGCAGTCCCGGGCCCAGCGGGGGGGCCTCCACAGATACGCAGTATTTT; CDR3 protein: CASSPGPSGGASTDTQYF; V gene: TRBV6-1; J gene: TRBJ2-3; clone size: many; D gene: TRBD2
CDR3 DNA: TGTGCCAGCAGTTTTAAAAGGGGAAACACTGAAGCTTTCTTT; CDR3 protein: CASSFKRGNTEAFF; V gene: TRBV12-3/TRBV12-4; J gene: TRBJ1-1; clone size: -; D gene: -
CDR3 DNA: TGTGCCAGCAGTTTATTCTCCACCCTATCCTACGAGCAGTACTTC; CDR3 protein: CASSLFSTLSYEQYF; V gene: TRBV6-5; J gene: TRBJ2-7; clone size: -; D gene: -
CDR3 DNA: TGTGCCAGCAGCCAAGATCGGACTAGCGGGGGACGTGATACGCAGTATTTT; CDR3 protein: CASSQDRTSGGRDTQYF; V gene: TRBV4-2; J gene: TRBJ2-3; clone size: -; D gene: TRBD2
CDR3 DNA: TGCGCCAGCAGCCAAGACAGTCAAGGGACATCATTAAACACCGGGGAGCTGTTTTTT; CDR3 protein: CASSQDSQGTSLNTGELFF; V gene: TRBV4-3; J gene: TRBJ2-2; clone size: -; D gene: -
CDR3 DNA: TGCAGCGTTGAAAGGACAGGGCTTGGCTACACCTTC; CDR3 protein: CSVERTGLGYTF; V gene: TRBV29-1; J gene: TRBJ1-2; clone size: many; D gene: TRBD1
CDR3 DNA: TGCAGTGCTAAAATCCCGGGTCCGAACACCGGGGAGCTGTTTTTT; CDR3 protein: CSAKIPGPNTGELFF; V gene: TRBV20-1; J gene: TRBJ2-2; clone size: few; D gene: -
CDR3 DNA: TGTGCCAGCAGCTGGGCGAGTCTCGGGGGCAAAGCTTTCTTT; CDR3 protein: CASSWASLGGKAFF; V gene: TRBV5-6; J gene: TRBJ1-1; clone size: few; D gene: -
CDR3 DNA: TGTGCCAGCAGTTTAGAGGACAGGCCTTTCTACAATGAGCAGTTCTTC; CDR3 protein: CASSLEDRPFYNEQFF; V gene: TRBV12-3/TRBV12-4; J gene: TRBJ2-1; clone size: many; D gene: TRBD1
CDR3 DNA: TGTGCCAGCAGCCGATGGGACAGGGGGCGCAACTATGGCTACACCTTC; CDR3 protein: CASSRWDRGRNYGYTF; V gene: TRBV13; J gene: TRBJ1-2; clone size: few; D gene: TRBD1
CDR3 DNA: TGCGCCAGCAGCTTGATTGGCGGGGGGCGTTCCTACGAGCAGTACTTC; CDR3 protein: CASSLIGGGRSYEQYF; V gene: TRBV5-1; J gene: TRBJ2-7; clone size: -; D gene: TRBD2
CDR3 DNA: TGTGCCAGCAGTGGAAGTGGGGGGGGCGAGCAGTACTTC; CDR3 protein: CASSGSGGGEQYF; V gene: TRBV2; J gene: TRBJ2-7; clone size: -; D gene: TRBD2
CDR3 DNA: TGTGCCAGCAGTTACAGTCGGACAGTTAATCAGCCCCAGCATTTT; CDR3 protein: CASSYSRTVNQPQHF; V gene: TRBV6-6; J gene: TRBJ1-5; clone size: -; D gene: -
CDR3 DNA: TGCGCCAGCAGCTTTCGGGAATACGGAAACATTCAGTACTTC; CDR3 protein: CASSFREYGNIQYF; V gene: TRBV5-1; J gene: TRBJ2-4; clone size: few; D gene: -
CDR3 DNA: TGCGCCAGCAGCCAAGATACCACAGATACGCAGTATTTT; CDR3 protein: CASSQDTTDTQYF; V gene: TRBV4-3; J gene: TRBJ2-3; clone size: few; D gene: -
CDR3 DNA: TGTGCCAGCAGCTTAGCGGACAACCTCCAAGAGACCCAGTACTTC; CDR3 protein: CASSLADNLQETQYF; V gene: TRBV28; J gene: TRBJ2-5; clone size: many; D gene: -
CDR3 DNA: TGTGCCAGCACCCCTGGCTGGGGAGGGAACACTGAAGCTTTCTTT; CDR3 protein: CASTPGWGGNTEAFF; V gene: TRBV12-3/TRBV12-4; J gene: TRBJ1-1; clone size: few; D gene: -
CDR3 DNA: TGTGCCAGCAGTTACTCGATTGCGGGCCTAGCGAACACCGGGGAGCTGTTTTTT; CDR3 protein: CASSYSIAGLANTGELFF; V gene: TRBV6-2/TRBV6-3; J gene: TRBJ2-2; clone size: few; D gene: -
CDR3 DNA: TGTGCCAGCAGCTTCAGCCCCGATAGCCAAGAGACCCAGTACTTC; CDR3 protein: CASSFSPDSQETQYF; V gene: TRBV7-2; J gene: TRBJ2-5; clone size: many; D gene: -
CDR3 DNA: TGCAGCGGTAGACAGTGGGGATCCGGGGATGAGCAGTTCTTC; CDR3 protein: CSGRQWGSGDEQFF; V gene: TRBV29-1; J gene: TRBJ2-1; clone size: many; D gene: -